The sequence of this T cell receptor beta chain was determined in a study of graft-versus-host responses after intestinal transplantation. Study-level information: Among the recipients, transplants were multivisceral, liver-intestinal, or isolated intestinal. Each patient got anti-thymocyte globulin induction, then tacrolimus and steroids for roughly 3 years.

This CDR3 is built from 15 residues. V shed 2 bases, J shed 8 bases, and the junction held 10 bases outside the gene matches. Germline V gives CDR1 MNHEY, CDR2 SVGAGI. Turning to this clone: The target antigen is unknown.

Repertoires were generated with immunoSEQ multiplex PCR, while TCRdb's copy carries only in-frame clones and drops some. The sample lists some 85,000 clones, around 90% occurring once. Sequenced here: unstimulated CD8+ T cells sorted from spleen or lymph node cells, sampled before transplant. The rearrangement links TRBV6-5 to TRBJ1-2; 8 bases map to TRBD1. The sequence derives from a human donor who was the organ donor for an intestinal transplant. The CDR3, as DNA: TGTGCCAGCAGTTACCTAAGGACAGGGCTCGGAGGCTACACCTTC. Its protein is CASSYLRTGLGGYTF.